This T cell receptor (beta chain) was identified during a study of cytomegalovirus exposure and HLA in healthy donors (dated 2017 in TCRdb). Regarding the research as a whole: In an earlier analysis of approximately 500 of the donors, 276 Gb of sequence data and some 120 million unique TCR beta sequences from 150 million to 200 million T cells were reported. The T cell repertoires of 700 or so subjects were profiled by immunosequencing and related to cytomegalovirus serostatus. Along with the roughly 700-subject first cohort, a separate validation cohort of 120 different subjects was used. HLA typing included class I and class II loci at four-digit resolution. Roughly 310 gigabases of sequencing data and around 87 million unique TCR sequences were included in an early release covering around 600 HLA-typed donors. Because of strong linkage in the cohort, five DR-DQ haplotypes were treated as single units for association and clustering. All discovery cohort repertoires had been generated using a single sequencing platform. Alongside the repertoire data, information on donor age, sex, ethnicity and CMV serostatus was compiled. The number of donors typed differed by locus, with about 629-640 for A, B, C, DRB1 and DQB1, over 500 for DQA1, about 610 for DPA1, and roughly 450 for DPB1. The genetic ancestry cluster associated with self-reported Caucasian donors included 65% to 90% of the 350 to 500 genotyped donors. The study aimed to test whether cataloging public T cell receptors could reveal signatures of past pathogen exposure. A later genetic analysis used genome-wide SNP genotypes for about 65% of the 666 donors, treating that subset as a discovery cohort. To decide whether each TCR beta V gene segment behaved as functional or pseudogenic, an earlier analysis of 587 of the donors relied on high-throughput TCR beta sequencing. The later analysis used no new phenotypic data to find candidate immune exposures, relying instead on TCR beta sequences and their occurrence across donors. Among 300 to 500 genotyped donors of the cohort, an average of approximately 240,000 unique TCR beta nucleotide sequences was sequenced per donor, of which about 19% were non-productive. The study combined high-throughput TCR immunosequencing, statistical association of individual TCRs with disease status, and machine learning to predict cytomegalovirus infection status. A later analysis re-analyzed previously published TCR beta repertoires from 650 to 800 donors and added high-resolution HLA genotyping to study TCR occurrence patterns. What the study reported, not specific to this receptor: Several of the top co-occurrence clusters appeared to be linked to parvovirus B19, influenza, CMV and Epstein-Barr virus, according to a later analysis. Most TCR sequences were seen in very few donors, while some public TCRs were found in many individuals. According to a later analysis, most CMV-associated TCR beta chains appeared to be HLA-restricted, and the HLA associations seemed to be driven largely by CMV exposure. In the study, about 150 TCR beta chains were listed as associated with cytomegalovirus. A further reported finding was that TCR beta sequences accurately predicted the HLA-A and HLA-B alleles for most subjects in the first cohort. In a later analysis, 15,000 to 20,000 TCR beta sequences were associated with specific HLA alleles at a false discovery rate of 0.05. Some IMGT-functional V segments, including TRBV6-2 and TRBV6-3, could not be told apart with the 87-base-pair reads, so those segments were excluded. An earlier analysis of approximately 530 of the donors showed that most TCR beta V segments appeared in productive rearrangements either about 87% or about 30% of the time, which broadly matched IMGT annotations. Sequencing depth was assumed to be roughly uniform across donors in the presence/absence analyses, though that assumption may not hold. The authors suggested that the approach could potentially be generalized to other disease states and immunological phenotypes. Compared with the approximately 670-donor mean, donors in an Asian-associated ancestry cluster had fewer N-insertions in productive TCRs, according to a later genetic analysis. In a later analysis, HLA-associated TCR beta chains showed more clonal expansion and lower generation probabilities than non-associated chains that were equally common. Strong co-occurrence of HLA alleles, especially DR and DQ, made assigning TCR associations to individual alleles difficult. A cluster of highly shared sequence variants was judged likely to represent a technical artifact of the sequencing pipeline. Because counts were too low, about 18 rarely observed V segments, including chromosome 9 orphons, were excluded from the earlier analysis of roughly 580 of the donors. In vitro tests confirmed that three of the cytomegalovirus-associated TCR beta chains recognize cytomegalovirus antigens. For the cohort, immune exposure information was limited to CMV serostatus. According to a later analysis, TCR association rates differed among HLA loci, with DRB1 alleles showing the most associated TCRs and HLA-C alleles showing the fewest. In a later genetic analysis, a missense DCLRE1C variant was associated with V-gene and J-gene trimming of TCR beta chains, and the association was replicated in an independent cohort. The classifier was reported to diagnose cytomegalovirus status with high specificity and sensitivity in both the original and validation cohorts. Because HLA typing was unavailable for some donors at each locus, only the typed subset was used in association tests. Correlated functional status among segregating V segments might be attributable to linkage disequilibrium, but an unknown experimental factor could not be ruled out. This cohort had only TCR beta chains sequenced, and the lack of alpha or paired-chain data limited which features could be detected.

In the case of this clone: Its antigen specificity is not known. No base quality values were provided; no much bigger clone lies one nucleotide off.

Library method: the immunoSEQ multiplex PCR assay. The multiplex PCR relied on a mix of 60 forward primers for TCR Vbeta segments and 13 reverse primers for TCR Jbeta segments. The CDR3 region of rearranged TCR beta genes was amplified from genomic DNA by a multiplex PCR assay. Amplified TCR beta libraries were sequenced as 87-base-pair reads on the Illumina HiSeq System. Per the original workflow: In a later analysis, tens of millions of unique TCR beta chains were counted across the 666 repertoires, and around 11 million of these chains were shared by at least two donors. Raw reads were error-corrected and collapsed into unique sequences with a nearest-neighbor algorithm that merged closely related sequences to remove PCR and sequencing errors. Alignment of CDR3 sequences to IMGT reference sequences was used to assign V, D and J gene segments. Each retained sequence needed at least a six-nucleotide match to both a V gene segment and a J gene segment. Rearrangements were called productive when the CDR3 lacked stop codons and stayed in frame with V and J; all others were non-productive. Following IMGT convention, CDR3 was defined as the stretch from the second conserved V-encoded cysteine up to the conserved J-encoded phenylalanine. The earlier analysis of about 610 of the donors excluded sequences that lacked an unambiguous match to a single V gene segment. In an earlier analysis of 587 of the donors, V segments were called functional above 56.7% productive rearrangements and were called segregating when the between-donor standard deviation exceeded 5%. A statistical classification framework was developed to diagnose cytomegalovirus status using the catalog of TCR beta chain sequences. In a later analysis, V and J genes were assigned by comparing TCR nucleotide sequences against IMGT/GENE-DB human TR gene sequences. The TCRdist pipeline was used in a later analysis to assign CDR3 sequences and most-parsimonious VDJ recombination scenarios. In a later analysis, every TCR beta chain was defined by the combination of its CDR3 amino acid sequence and its V-gene family, and reads without a unique V-gene family were dropped. In a later analysis, fewer than 650 highly shared, low-generation-probability nucleotide sequences were removed to address suspected cross-contamination and a sequencing artifact. For each public chain, a later analysis derived a clonal expansion index from normalized ranks of inferred template counts within each repertoire. In a later analysis, generation probabilities were computed with a VDJ recombination model fitted to out-of-frame rearrangements, and the resulting probabilities were checked against IGoR. In a later analysis, hypergeometric tests were used to score TCR-TCR, TCR-HLA and TCR-CMV co-occurrence, with a repertoire-size bias correction applied to TCR pairs. In a later analysis, false discovery rates were estimated by permuting HLA or CMV assignments 20 times. A later analysis grouped co-occurring TCRs with DBSCAN, adding TCRdist sequence similarity when clustering within HLA-allele-positive subsets. Repertoires with fewer than 30,000 or more than 120,000 public chains were left out of co-occurrence clustering, as were a handful of repertoires with anomalous nucleotide sharing. Entries here come from immuneACCESS through TCRdb and include only in-frame sequences with V and J called. Some clones fail to appear in such tables; in the studies checked, an unresolved V gene covers under half of the shortfall, and the cause of the remainder is unknown. That table is the source of V, J and clone size, and D and trimming were worked out from the DNA. This sample has under 200,000 clones in its table, and approximately 80% of those were observed once. The ten largest clones capture 1.7% of the sample.

The cohort was made up of several hundred healthy bone marrow donors. At the time of sampling, all cohort members were nominally healthy, though unrecorded immune exposures were likely present. The donor tested CMV seronegative and was one of the 352 seronegative cohort members. A peripheral blood sample was provided by each donor, and peripheral blood mononuclear cells were used for TCR beta sequencing. Genomic DNA extraction from the blood cell samples was performed with the Qiagen DNeasy Blood Extraction Kit. CDR1 and CDR2 are drawn from the germline V gene: MDHEN, SYDVKM. Clipping removes 2 bases from V and 9 bases from J, with 12 as the unmatched junction base count. CDR3 length: 16 amino acids, cysteine to phenylalanine. Of the read, only the CDR3 DNA is kept; its 48 bases are in frame from base 1.

The sequence came from a woman aged 18-30 years in good health and CMV-seronegative. The sample was PBMCs. The rearranged chain carries TRBV28 and TRBJ2-3; 9 bases in between match TRBD2. The nucleotide sequence reads TGTGCCAGCAGTTTAGCGGGAGGGAGTGCGGAAACGACGCAGTATTTT. This yields the protein CASSLAGGSAETTQYF.